This TCR beta chain was observed in a study of blood T cells in healthy people across ages. It was with a sample-barcoded 5' primer and a J-beta primer mix that a second PCR of about 7 to 12 cycles was run. A 12-random-nucleotide template-switch adaptor tagged each cDNA molecule. MiXCR, run by TCRdb on the 5' RACE reads, gives a single entry per CDR3 protein. The sample records about 1 million distinct CDR3 sequences, over 35% being singletons. This CDR3 contains 14 residues. Germline assignment: CDR1 SGHVS and CDR2 FQNEAQ. V gave up 5 bases and J gave up 7 bases, with 18 bases separating them. This chain joins TRBV7-8 and TRBJ2-7; D perhaps matches TRBD1 (6 bases). The source of this sequence is a woman aged 60 to 75 in good health. Sequenced sample: blood. CDR3 DNA: TGTGCCAGCAGCCCCCGGGACACGGTTCGGGAGCAGTACTTC. Protein sequence: CASSPRDTVREQYF.